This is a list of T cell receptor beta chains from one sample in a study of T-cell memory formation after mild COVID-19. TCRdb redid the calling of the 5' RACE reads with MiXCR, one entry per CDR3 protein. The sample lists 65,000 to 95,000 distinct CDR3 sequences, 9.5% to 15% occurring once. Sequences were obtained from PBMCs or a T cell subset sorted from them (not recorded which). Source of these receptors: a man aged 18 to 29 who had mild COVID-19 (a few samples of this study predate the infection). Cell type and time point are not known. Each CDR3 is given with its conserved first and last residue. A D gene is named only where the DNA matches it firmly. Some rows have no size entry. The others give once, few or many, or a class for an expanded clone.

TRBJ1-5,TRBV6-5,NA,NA,CASSLGAYSNQPQHF,TGTGCCAGCAGTCTAGGGGCGTATAGCAATCAGCCCCAGCATTTT
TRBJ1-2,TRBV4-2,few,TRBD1,CASGLQGDYGYTF,TGTGCCAGCGGACTACAGGGGGACTATGGCTACACCTTC
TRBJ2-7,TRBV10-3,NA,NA,CATWQGIYEQYF,TGTGCCACCTGGCAGGGGATCTACGAGCAGTACTTC
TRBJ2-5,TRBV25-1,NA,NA,CASLGGGTQYF,TGTGCCAGCCTCGGGGGCGGGACCCAGTACTTC
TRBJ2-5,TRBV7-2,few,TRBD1,CASSSRDRGETQYF,TGTGCCAGCAGTTCTCGGGACAGGGGAGAGACCCAGTACTTC
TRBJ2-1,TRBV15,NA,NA,CATRLQHHNEQFF,TGTGCCACCAGACTTCAGCACCACAATGAGCAGTTCTTC
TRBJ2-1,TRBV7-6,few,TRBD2,CASSAGTSGGLAYNEQFF,TGTGCCAGCAGCGCGGGGACTAGCGGGGGCCTCGCCTACAATGAGCAGTTCTTC
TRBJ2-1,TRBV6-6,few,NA,CASGALDNEQFF,TGTGCCAGCGGAGCCCTGGACAATGAGCAGTTCTTC
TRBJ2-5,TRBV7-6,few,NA,CASSSGTQYF,TGTGCCAGCAGCTCCGGGACCCAGTACTTC
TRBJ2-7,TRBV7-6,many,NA,CASSLFQSTRYEQYF,TGTGCCAGCAGCTTATTCCAGTCCACCCGCTACGAGCAGTACTTC
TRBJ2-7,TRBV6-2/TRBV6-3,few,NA,CASSHPAGGPSYEQYF,TGTGCCAGTTCCCACCCGGCCGGGGGTCCCTCCTACGAGCAGTACTTC
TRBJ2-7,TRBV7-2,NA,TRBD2,CASRTSGGISYEQYF,TGTGCCAGCAGAACTAGCGGGGGGATCTCCTACGAGCAGTACTTC
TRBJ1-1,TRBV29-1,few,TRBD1,CSVSSGQLNTEAFF,TGCAGCGTTAGCTCGGGACAGTTGAACACTGAAGCTTTCTTT
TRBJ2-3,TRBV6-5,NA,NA,CASSYTVTDTQYF,TGTGCCAGCAGTTACACAGTCACAGATACGCAGTATTTT
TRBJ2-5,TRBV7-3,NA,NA,CASSLVGGPRETQYF,TGTGCCAGCAGCTTAGTCGGGGGCCCAAGGGAGACCCAGTACTTC
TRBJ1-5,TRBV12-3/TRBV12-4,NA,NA,CASTRDAQPQHF,TGTGCCAGCACCAGAGATGCGCAGCCCCAGCATTTT
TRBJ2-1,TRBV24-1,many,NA,CATSDEAQGAYNEQFF,TGTGCCACCAGTGATGAGGCCCAGGGTGCCTACAATGAGCAGTTCTTC
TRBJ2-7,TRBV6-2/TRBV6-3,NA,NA,CASSSRVFSYEQYF,TGTGCCAGCAGTTCTAGGGTGTTCTCCTACGAGCAGTACTTC
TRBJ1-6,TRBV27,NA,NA,CASSLKVFRGPLHF,TGTGCCAGCAGTTTAAAGGTGTTTCGGGGGCCCCTCCACTTT
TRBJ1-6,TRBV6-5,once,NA,CASSFGRGIGNSPLHF,TGTGCCAGCAGTTTCGGAAGGGGAATTGGAAATTCACCCCTCCACTTT
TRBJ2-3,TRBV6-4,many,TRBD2,CATSKRGGTDTQYF,TGTGCCACTTCCAAGCGGGGGGGAACAGATACGCAGTATTTT
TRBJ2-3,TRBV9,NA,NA,CASSGLGNTQYF,TGTGCCAGCAGCGGCCTGGGAAATACGCAGTATTTT
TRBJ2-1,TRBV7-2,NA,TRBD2,CASSSRATSGRALYNEQFF,TGTGCCAGCAGCTCCCGGGCGACTAGCGGGAGGGCCTTGTACAATGAGCAGTTCTTC
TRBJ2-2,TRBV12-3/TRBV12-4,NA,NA,CASSPKSGMAGELFF,TGTGCCAGCAGTCCTAAATCGGGGATGGCCGGGGAGCTGTTTTTT
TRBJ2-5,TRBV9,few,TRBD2,CASSASGGAETQYF,TGTGCCAGCAGCGCTAGCGGGGGGGCGGAGACCCAGTACTTC
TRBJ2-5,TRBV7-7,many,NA,CASSQGLQETQYF,TGTGCTAGCAGCCAGGGACTCCAAGAGACCCAGTACTTC
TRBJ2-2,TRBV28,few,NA,CASSFSTESGELFF,TGTGCCAGCAGTTTCTCGACAGAATCCGGGGAGCTGTTTTTT
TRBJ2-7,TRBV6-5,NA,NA,CASRASYEQYF,TGTGCCAGCCGAGCGTCCTACGAGCAGTACTTC
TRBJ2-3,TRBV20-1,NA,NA,CSARKDRDTDTDTQYF,TGCAGTGCTAGAAAGGACCGGGACACTGACACAGATACGCAGTATTTT
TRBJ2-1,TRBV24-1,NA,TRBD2,CATSDLWASGRVNEQFF,TGTGCCACCAGTGATTTGTGGGCTAGCGGGCGGGTCAATGAGCAGTTCTTC
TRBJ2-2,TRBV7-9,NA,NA,CASSQVRELFF,TGTGCCAGCAGCCAGGTCAGGGAGCTGTTTTTT
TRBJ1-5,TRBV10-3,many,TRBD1,CAISEHTGGKPQHF,TGTGCCATCAGTGAGCATACAGGGGGCAAGCCCCAGCATTTT
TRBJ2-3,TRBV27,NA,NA,CASGGADTQYF,TGTGCCAGCGGGGGCGCAGATACGCAGTATTTT
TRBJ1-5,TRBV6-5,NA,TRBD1,CASSYSSTGKNQPQHF,TGTGCCAGCAGTTACTCTTCGACAGGGAAAAATCAGCCCCAGCATTTT
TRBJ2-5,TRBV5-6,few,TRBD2,CASSIAGQETQYF,TGTGCCAGCAGTATAGCGGGGCAAGAGACCCAGTACTTC
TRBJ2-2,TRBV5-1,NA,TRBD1,CASSLVRQGGTGELFF,TGCGCCAGCAGCTTGGTCCGACAGGGTGGGACCGGGGAGCTGTTTTTT
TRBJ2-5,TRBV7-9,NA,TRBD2,CASTIRGVETQYF,TGTGCCAGCACCATTCGGGGGGTAGAGACCCAGTACTTC
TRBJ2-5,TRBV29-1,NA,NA,CSVEDAGFGETQYF,TGCAGCGTTGAAGATGCAGGGTTTGGGGAGACCCAGTACTTC
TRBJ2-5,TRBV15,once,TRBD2,CATSRDWLAGGQETQYF,TGTGCCACCAGCAGAGATTGGCTAGCGGGGGGGCAAGAGACCCAGTACTTC
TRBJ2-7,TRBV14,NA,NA,CASSRLDRGQYF,TGTGCCAGCAGCCGATTGGACCGGGGGCAGTACTTC